The clone carrying this T cell receptor (beta chain) was counted at least ten times. Its matching antigen is unknown. This sample was included in a study of T cells in Graves' hyperthyroidism and ophthalmopathy. Findings of the study overall: The majority of expanded thyroid clonotypes above 0.001 also appeared in blood.

The CDR3 regions of TCR beta were amplified from RNA transcripts. Researchers ran a first-round RT-PCR on the TCR CDR3 using the HTBI primer set. MiXCR was run by TCRdb on the multiplex PCR reads, yielding one entry per CDR3 protein. In the table there are 650,000 to 700,000 distinct CDR3 sequences, approximately 15% of which are singletons. Each patient was aged 18 to 65 and had newly diagnosed hyperthyroidism of under 2 months' duration. Those patients with uncontrolled infection, other autoimmune disease, pregnancy or lactation were excluded. Fresh peripheral blood, approximately 10 ml, yielded the PBMCs. V lost 1 base to trimming and J lost 7 bases; unmatched junction nucleotides: 7. The CDR3 covers 15 residues. Germline-derived CDR1 and CDR2 are KGHDR and SFDVKD.

Sequenced sample: blood. This chain links TRBV24-1 with TRBJ1-2; 8 bases match TRBD1. The source of this sequence is a man aged 50 or older with Graves' hyperthyroidism. The CDR3 loop reads CATSDFAGGASGYTF. CDR3 nucleotide sequence: TGTGCCACCAGTGATTTTGCAGGGGGCGCGAGTGGCTACACCTTC.